This T cell receptor (beta chain) appears in the sequencing data of a study of blood T cells in healthy people across ages. It was with a sample-barcoded 5' primer and a J-beta primer mix that a second PCR of roughly 7 to 11 cycles was run. Every single cDNA molecule received a tag from a template-switch adaptor with 12 random nucleotides. TCRdb reanalysed the 5' RACE reads using MiXCR and keeps one entry per CDR3 protein. Among roughly 1,500,000 distinct CDR3 sequences listed, around 42% were seen once. The CDR3 loop spans 15 amino acids. Germline V CDR1 and CDR2: MGHDK, SYGVNS. Between the trimmed V and J ends, which lost 1 base and 1 base, there was a span of 10 bases.

This chain links TRBV25-1 with TRBJ1-1, with unresolved D. The sequenced material came from blood. The receptor was derived from a woman under 30 in good health. The DNA for the CDR3 is TGTGCCAGCAGTGAATTGGAGGCCGGGAACACTGAAGCTTTCTTT. Encoded protein: CASSELEAGNTEAFF.